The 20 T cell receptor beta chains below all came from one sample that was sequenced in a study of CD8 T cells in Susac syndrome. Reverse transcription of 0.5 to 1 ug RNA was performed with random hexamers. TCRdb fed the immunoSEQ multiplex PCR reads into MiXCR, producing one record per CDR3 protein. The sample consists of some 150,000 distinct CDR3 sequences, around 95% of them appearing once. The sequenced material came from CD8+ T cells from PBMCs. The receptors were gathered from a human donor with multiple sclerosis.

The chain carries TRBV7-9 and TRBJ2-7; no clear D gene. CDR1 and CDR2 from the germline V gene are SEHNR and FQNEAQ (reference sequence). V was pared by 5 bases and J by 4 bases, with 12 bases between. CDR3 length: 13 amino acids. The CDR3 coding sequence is TGTGCCAGCAGCCCCACGGCTAGTTACGAGCAGTACGTC. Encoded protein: CASSPTASYEQYV.

In DNA form, the CDR3 reads TGTGCCAGCCAGCTGGGGGCTGGCGAGCAGTACGTC. Protein product: CASQLGAGEQYV. The V gene is TRBV14, the J gene TRBJ2-7; tentatively, D is TRBD1 (6 bases). Germline V CDR1 and CDR2: SGHDN, FVKESK. This CDR3 contains 12 residues. V was cut by 8 bases and J by 6 bases, with 14 bases left in between.

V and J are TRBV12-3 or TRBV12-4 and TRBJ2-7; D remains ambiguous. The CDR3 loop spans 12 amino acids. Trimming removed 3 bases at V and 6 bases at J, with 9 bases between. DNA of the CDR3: TGTGCCAGCAGTTTTCATAGATCCGAGCAGTACTTC. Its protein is CASSFHRSEQYF.

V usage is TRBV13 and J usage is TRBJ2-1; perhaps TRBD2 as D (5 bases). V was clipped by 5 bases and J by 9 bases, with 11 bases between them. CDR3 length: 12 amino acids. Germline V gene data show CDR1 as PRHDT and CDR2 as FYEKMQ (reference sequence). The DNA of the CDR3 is TGTGCCAGCAGCCAACCCGGACTTGAGCAGTTCTTC. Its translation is CASSQPGLEQFF. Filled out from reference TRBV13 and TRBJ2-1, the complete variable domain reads AAGVIQSPRHLIKEKRETATLKCYPIPRHDTVYWYQQGPGQDPQFLISFYEKMQSDKGSIPDRFSAQQFSDYHSELNMSSLELGDSALYFCASSQPGLEQFFGPGTRLTVL.

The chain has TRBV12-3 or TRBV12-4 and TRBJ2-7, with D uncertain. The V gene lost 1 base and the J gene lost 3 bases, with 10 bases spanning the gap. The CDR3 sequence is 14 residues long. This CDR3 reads CASSLGGVGYEQYF. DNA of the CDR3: TGTGCCAGCAGTTTAGGGGGTGTGGGCTACGAGCAGTACTTC.

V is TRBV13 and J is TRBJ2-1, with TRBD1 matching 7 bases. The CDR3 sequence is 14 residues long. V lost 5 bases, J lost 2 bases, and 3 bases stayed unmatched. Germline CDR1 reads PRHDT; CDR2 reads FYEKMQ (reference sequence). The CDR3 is CASSRGQTYNEQFF. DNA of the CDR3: TGTGCCAGCAGCCGGGGACAGACCTACAATGAGCAGTTCTTC. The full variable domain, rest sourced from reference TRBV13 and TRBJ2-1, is AAGVIQSPRHLIKEKRETATLKCYPIPRHDTVYWYQQGPGQDPQFLISFYEKMQSDKGSIPDRFSAQQFSDYHSELNMSSLELGDSALYFCASSRGQTYNEQFFGPGTRLTVL.

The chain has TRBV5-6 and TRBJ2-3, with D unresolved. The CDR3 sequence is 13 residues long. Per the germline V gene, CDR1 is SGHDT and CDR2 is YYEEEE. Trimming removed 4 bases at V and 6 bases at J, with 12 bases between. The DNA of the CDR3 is TGTGCCAGCAGCCCGGCAGGTGCGGATACGCAGTATTTT. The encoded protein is CASSPAGADTQYF.

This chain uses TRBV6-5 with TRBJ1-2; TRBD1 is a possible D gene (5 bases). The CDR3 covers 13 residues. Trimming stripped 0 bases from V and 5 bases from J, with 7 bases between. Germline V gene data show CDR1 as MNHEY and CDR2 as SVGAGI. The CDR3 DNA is TGTGCCAGCAGTTACTCACAGGATTATGGCTACACCTTC. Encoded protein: CASSYSQDYGYTF.

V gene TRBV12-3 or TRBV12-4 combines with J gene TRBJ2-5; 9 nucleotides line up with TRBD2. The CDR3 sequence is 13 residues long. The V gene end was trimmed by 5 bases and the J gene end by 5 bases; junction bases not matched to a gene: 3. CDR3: CASSGGGAETQYF. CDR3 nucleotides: TGTGCCAGCAGTGGCGGGGGGGCGGAGACCCAGTACTTC.

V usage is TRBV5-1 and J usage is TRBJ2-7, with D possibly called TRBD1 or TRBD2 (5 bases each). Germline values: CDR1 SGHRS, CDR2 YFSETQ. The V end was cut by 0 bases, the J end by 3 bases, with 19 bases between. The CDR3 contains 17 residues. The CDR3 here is CASSLVSGRPRGYEQYV. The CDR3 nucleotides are TGCGCCAGCAGCTTGGTGTCGGGCAGGCCGAGGGGCTACGAGCAGTACGTC.

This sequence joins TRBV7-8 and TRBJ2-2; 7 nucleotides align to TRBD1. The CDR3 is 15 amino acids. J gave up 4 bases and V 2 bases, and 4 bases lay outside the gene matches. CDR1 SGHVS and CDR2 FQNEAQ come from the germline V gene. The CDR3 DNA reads TGTGCCAGCAGCTTATTGGCAGGGGGCACCGGGGAGCTGTTTTTT. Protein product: CASSLLAGGTGELFF.

In DNA form, the CDR3 reads TGCAGTGCTAGAGATCTCGGGACGGGGGGGCCGTGGAATGAGCAGTTCTTC. This translates into CSARDLGTGGPWNEQFF. The genes are TRBV20-1 and TRBJ2-1; 8 bases fit TRBD2. V shed 0 bases, J shed 7 bases, and the junction held 14 bases outside the gene matches. CDR1 is DFQATT and CDR2 is SNEGSKA in the germline V gene (reference sequence). This CDR3 region has 17 residues.

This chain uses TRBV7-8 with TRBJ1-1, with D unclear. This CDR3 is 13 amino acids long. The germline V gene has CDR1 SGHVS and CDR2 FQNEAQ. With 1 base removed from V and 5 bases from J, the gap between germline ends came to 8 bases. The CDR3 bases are TGTGCCAGCAGCTTAGGCATCACGACTGAAGCTTTCTTT. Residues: CASSLGITTEAFF.

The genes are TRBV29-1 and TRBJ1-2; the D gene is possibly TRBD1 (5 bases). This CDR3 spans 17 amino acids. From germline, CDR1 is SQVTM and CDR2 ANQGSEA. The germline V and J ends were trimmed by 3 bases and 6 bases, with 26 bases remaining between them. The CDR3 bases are TGCAGCGTTGAGTACCTTTTGGGGACGGCCTCTGTAGATGGCTACACCTTC. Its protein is CSVEYLLGTASVDGYTF.

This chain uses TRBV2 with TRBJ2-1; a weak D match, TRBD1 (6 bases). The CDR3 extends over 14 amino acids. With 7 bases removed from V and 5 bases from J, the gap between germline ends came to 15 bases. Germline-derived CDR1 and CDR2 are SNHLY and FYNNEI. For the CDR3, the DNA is TGTGCCAGCACCATCTGGGACAACGACAATGAGCAGTTCTTC. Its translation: CASTIWDNDNEQFF. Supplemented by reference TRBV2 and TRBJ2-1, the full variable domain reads EPEVTQTPSHQVTQMGQEVILRCVPISNHLYFYWYRQILGQKVEFLVSFYNNEISEKSEIFDDQFSVERPDGSNFTLKIRSTKLEDSAMYFCASTIWDNDNEQFFGPGTRLTVL.

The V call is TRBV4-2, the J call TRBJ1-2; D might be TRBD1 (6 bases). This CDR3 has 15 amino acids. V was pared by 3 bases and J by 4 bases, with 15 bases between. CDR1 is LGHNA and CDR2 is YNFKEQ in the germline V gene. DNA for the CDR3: TGTGCCAGCAGCCAGGACTCCGGGACAACCTATGGCTACACCTTC. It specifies CASSQDSGTTYGYTF.

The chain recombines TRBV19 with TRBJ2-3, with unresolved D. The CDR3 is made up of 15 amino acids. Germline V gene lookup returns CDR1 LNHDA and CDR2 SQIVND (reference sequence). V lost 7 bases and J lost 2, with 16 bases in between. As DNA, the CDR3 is TGTGCCAGTAAAATGAAGTTCGGATCCACAGATACGCAGTATTTT. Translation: CASKMKFGSTDTQYF.

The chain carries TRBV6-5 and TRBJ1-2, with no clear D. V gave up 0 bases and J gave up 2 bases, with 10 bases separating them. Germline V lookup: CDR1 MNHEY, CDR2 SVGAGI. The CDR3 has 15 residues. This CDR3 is CASSYSSTVNYGYTF. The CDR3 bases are TGTGCCAGCAGTTACTCGAGTACAGTGAACTATGGCTACACCTTC.

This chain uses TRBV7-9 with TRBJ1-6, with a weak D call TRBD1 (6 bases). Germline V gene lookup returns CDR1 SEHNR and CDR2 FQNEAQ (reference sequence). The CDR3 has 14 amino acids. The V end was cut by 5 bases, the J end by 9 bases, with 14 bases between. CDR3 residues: CASSPKGGGSPLHF. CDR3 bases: TGTGCCAGCAGCCCTAAAGGAGGGGGTTCACCCCTCCACTTT.

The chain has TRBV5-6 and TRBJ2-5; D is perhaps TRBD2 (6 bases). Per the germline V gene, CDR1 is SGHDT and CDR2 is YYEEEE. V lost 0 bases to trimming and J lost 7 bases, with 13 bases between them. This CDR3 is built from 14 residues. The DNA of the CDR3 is TGTGCCAGCAGCTTGGGGGACTCCCAGCCGACCCAGTACTTC. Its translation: CASSLGDSQPTQYF.